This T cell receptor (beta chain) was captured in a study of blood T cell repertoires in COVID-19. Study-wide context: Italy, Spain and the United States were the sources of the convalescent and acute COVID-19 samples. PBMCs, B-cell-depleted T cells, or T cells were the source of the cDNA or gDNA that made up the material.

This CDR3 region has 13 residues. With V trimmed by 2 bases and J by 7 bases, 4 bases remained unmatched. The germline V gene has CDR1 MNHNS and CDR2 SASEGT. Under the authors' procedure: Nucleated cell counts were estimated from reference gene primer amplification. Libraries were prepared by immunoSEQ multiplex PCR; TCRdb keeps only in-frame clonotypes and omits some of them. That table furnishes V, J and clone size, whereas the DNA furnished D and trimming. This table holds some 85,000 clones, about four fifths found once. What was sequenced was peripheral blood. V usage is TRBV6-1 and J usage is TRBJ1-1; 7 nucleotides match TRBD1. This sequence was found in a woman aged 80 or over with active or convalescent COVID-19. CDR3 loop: CASSELGQFEAFF. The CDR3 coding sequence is TGTGCCAGCAGTGAATTGGGACAGTTTGAAGCTTTCTTT.